This is a list of T cell receptor beta chains from one sample in a study of blood T cells in healthy people across ages. MiXCR, applied by TCRdb to the 5' RACE reads, yields one record per CDR3 protein. The sample has over 1,500,000 distinct CDR3 sequences, roughly 43% seen once; the top ten hold more than 20%. The sequencing sample was made of blood. The receptors were sampled from a human donor in good health. Both conserved end residues are part of each CDR3. A D gene is named only where the DNA matches it firmly. Clone size is not always given. Where it is, it says once, few, many or a class for expanded clones.

j_call clone_size d_call v_call cdr3_nt cdr3_aa
TRBJ2-1 - - TRBV3-1 TGTGCCAGCAGCCTGTGGGGCAACTCCTACAATGAGCAGTTCTTC CASSLWGNSYNEQFF
TRBJ1-4 - TRBD1 TRBV5-1 TGCGCCAGCAGCGCCTCGGGACAGCTTAATGAAAAACTGTTTTTT CASSASGQLNEKLFF
TRBJ1-1 - - TRBV12-3/TRBV12-4 TGTGCCAGCAGTCCCGTGGGGCAGCCGTACACTGAAGCTTTCTTT CASSPVGQPYTEAFF
TRBJ1-1 - - TRBV5-5 TGTGCCAGCAGCCGGGCGGGCACTGAAGCTTTCTTT CASSRAGTEAFF
TRBJ1-1 - - TRBV28 TGTGCCAGCAGTTTAGTAGCGGGGTCGGGTGAAGCTTTCTTT CASSLVAGSGEAFF
TRBJ1-1 few - TRBV3-1 TGTGCCAGCAGCGCGACAGATTCAAACACTGAAGCTTTCTTT CASSATDSNTEAFF
TRBJ1-5 - TRBD1 TRBV20-1 TGCGGTGCTACTGCCCAGGGGGCTGGGTGGGATCAGCCCCAGCATTTT CGATAQGAGWDQPQHF
TRBJ2-5 - - TRBV29-1 TGCAGCGTTGTTCATCAACTAGTTCGAGAGACCCAGTACTTC CSVVHQLVRETQYF
TRBJ2-2 - - TRBV7-3 TGTGCCAGCAGCTTATCAGACAGTCACACCGGGGAGCTGTTTTTT CASSLSDSHTGELFF
TRBJ2-7 once TRBD1 TRBV12-3/TRBV12-4 TGTGCCAGCAGTCCTTTCGGACAGGGTGGGTGCTACGAGCAGTACTTC CASSPFGQGGCYEQYF
TRBJ2-7 - TRBD2 TRBV12-3/TRBV12-4 TGTGCCAGCAGGCCCGGACTAGCGGGGGGGCAGTACTTC CASRPGLAGGQYF
TRBJ2-7 few - TRBV20-1 TGCAGTGCCACAACCGGGACCGTGACCTACGAGCAGTACTTC CSATTGTVTYEQYF
TRBJ2-7 - - TRBV14 TGTGCCAGTACTGACAGGATCTACGAGCAGTACTTC CASTDRIYEQYF
TRBJ2-6 - TRBD1 TRBV28 TGTGCCAGCAGCCTGACAGGGGCTGGGACCAACGTCCTGACTTTC CASSLTGAGTNVLTF
TRBJ2-2 few - TRBV11-2 TGTGCCAGCAGCTTAGGACAGAAGACCGGGGAGCTGTTTTTT CASSLGQKTGELFF
TRBJ2-3 many TRBD1 TRBV20-1 TGCAGTGCTAGAGATTTGGGGACAGGGTCACTAAGGGATACGCAGTATTTT CSARDLGTGSLRDTQYF
TRBJ1-2 many - TRBV9 TGTGCCAGCAGCGTAGCCGACTACGACATGAGTGGCTACACCTTC CASSVADYDMSGYTF
TRBJ2-1 - TRBD1 TRBV20-1 TGCAGTGCTAGAGGTCGACAGGGCTACAATGAGCAGTTCTTC CSARGRQGYNEQFF
TRBJ2-1 - TRBD2 TRBV9 TGTGCCAGCACTACAGGGGAGGATCTAGCGGGGGGGCTTGATGAGCAGTTCTTC CASTTGEDLAGGLDEQFF
TRBJ2-7 many - TRBV7-9 TGTGCCAGCAGCTTAGCGGGTAAAACCTACGAGCAGTACTTC CASSLAGKTYEQYF
TRBJ1-5 - TRBD1 TRBV15 TGTGCCACCAGCTCACAAGGGACAGCTCACCTGATGCCCCAGCATTTT CATSSQGTAHLMPQHF
TRBJ1-2 - - TRBV3-1 TGTGCCAGCAGCCATGTGCCCTGGACACTACATGGCTACACCTTC CASSHVPWTLHGYTF
TRBJ2-1 many TRBD1 TRBV29-1 TGCAGCGAGGGGACAGGGGTGAATGAGCAGTTCTTC CSEGTGVNEQFF
TRBJ1-2 few - TRBV27 TGTGCCAGCAGTTTACTAGGGGGGGTTGGCTACACCTTC CASSLLGGVGYTF
TRBJ1-1 - TRBD1 TRBV5-1 TGCGCCAGCAGCTTACTCCCAGGGGGCGCGGAGTGGAACACTGAAGCTTTCTTT CASSLLPGGAEWNTEAFF
TRBJ1-5 few - TRBV5-6 TGTGCCAGCAGCACGGGACCCTTAACCAATCAGCCCCAGCATTTT CASSTGPLTNQPQHF
TRBJ1-1 few - TRBV5-1 TGCGCCAGCAGCTTACGCCCAGGGTCGGACACTGAAGCTTTCTTT CASSLRPGSDTEAFF
TRBJ2-5 - TRBD2 TRBV6-5 TGTGTCAGCAGTACTTACGGGACTAGCCCGGGTGGGACCCAGTACTTC CVSSTYGTSPGGTQYF
TRBJ2-3 few TRBD2 TRBV20-1 TGCAGTGCTAGACTTGCGCTAGCGGGGAGCACAGATACGCAGTATTTT CSARLALAGSTDTQYF
TRBJ2-7 - - TRBV7-2 TGTGCCAGCAGCCTAGGTGGGGTGGGAAGCGAGCAGTACTTC CASSLGGVGSEQYF
TRBJ2-7 - - TRBV5-5 TGTGCCGGCAGCTGGGGGAGGTACGAGCAGTACTTC CAGSWGRYEQYF
TRBJ2-3 - TRBD2 TRBV28 TGCGCCACTAGTTTAAGGGGTAGCGGGGGGCCCGCCTTTCGCACAGATACGCAGTATTTT CATSLRGSGGPAFRTDTQYF
TRBJ2-3 - - TRBV7-7 TGTGCCAGCAGCTTGGGGATGGGACCGAGCACAGATACGCAGTATTTT CASSLGMGPSTDTQYF
TRBJ1-1 - TRBD1 TRBV29-1 TGCAGCGTTGAAAAGGGGGCAGGGAACACTGAAGCTTTCTTT CSVEKGAGNTEAFF
TRBJ2-5 few TRBD2 TRBV10-3 TGTGCCATCAGTGAGTCACCTGGACTAGCGGGGCCCTACCAAGAGACCCAGTACTTC CAISESPGLAGPYQETQYF
TRBJ2-3 few - TRBV28 TGTGCCAGCAGTCGTACGCTCAGCCCACCGTATTTT CASSRTLSPPYF
TRBJ2-4 - TRBD1 TRBV11-2 TGTGCCAGCAGCCGGTACAGGGGAATGGGGGCGCTAGCCAAAAACATTCAGTACTTC CASSRYRGMGALAKNIQYF
TRBJ2-4 few TRBD2 TRBV7-2 TGTGCCAGCAGCTCGAAGATACTAGCGACAAACATTCAGTACTTC CASSSKILATNIQYF
TRBJ1-2 once TRBD1 TRBV5-1 TGCGCCAGCAGCTCTTTCCAGGGGGTTTATGGCTACACCTTC CASSSFQGVYGYTF
TRBJ1-2 - - TRBV28 TGTGCCAGCAGTCCTCTGGACCCGGGTATTTTAGGCTACACCTTC CASSPLDPGILGYTF
TRBJ2-5 - - TRBV28 TGTGCCAGCAGTAAGAGACAGGACATACAAGAGACCCAGTACTTC CASSKRQDIQETQYF
TRBJ2-7 few - TRBV29-1 TGCAGCGTTGAAGATGTGGAACAGGGAGGGGACTACGAGCAGTACTTC CSVEDVEQGGDYEQYF
TRBJ2-7 - - TRBV28 TGTGCCACTAGACGGACAGCTCTCTACGAGCAGTACTTC CATRRTALYEQYF
TRBJ1-2 - - TRBV10-3 TGTGCCATCAGTGGGTCAGGGGACGACGGCTGCACCTTC CAISGSGDDGCTF
TRBJ2-5 many TRBD2 TRBV4-3 TGCGCCAGCAGCCCCCTAGCGGGGGGCATTCAAGAGACCCAGTACTTC CASSPLAGGIQETQYF
TRBJ1-6 few - TRBV12-3/TRBV12-4 TGTGCCAGCAGTCCCCGTAGGGGTTCACCCCTCCACTTT CASSPRRGSPLHF
TRBJ1-1 few - TRBV20-1 TGCAGTGCTAGTTTGGGGGGCAATAGGAACACTGAAGCTTTCTTT CSASLGGNRNTEAFF
TRBJ1-1 few - TRBV7-3 TGTGCCAGCAGCTCCCACTTGGACACTGAAGCTTTCTTT CASSSHLDTEAFF
TRBJ1-1 - - TRBV7-2 TGTGCCAGCAGCTCACGATACGACTTAGGCACTGAAGCTTTCTTT CASSSRYDLGTEAFF
TRBJ1-1 - - TRBV24-1 TGTGCCACCAGTGATAACCGGGGGGCCGGGGAAACTGAAGCTTTCTTT CATSDNRGAGETEAFF
TRBJ1-1 few - TRBV5-1 TGCGCCAGCAGCTCCCTGACGGTGAACACTGAAGCTTTCTTT CASSSLTVNTEAFF
TRBJ2-7 few - TRBV5-1 TGCGCCAGCAGCGTGGGTCCAGGGCAGGACCTATACGAGCAGTACTTC CASSVGPGQDLYEQYF
TRBJ1-4 - - TRBV20-1 TGCAGTGCTTTACCCTCGAGGGGTGCAACTAATGAAAAACTGTTTTTT CSALPSRGATNEKLFF
TRBJ1-2 - - TRBV2 TGTGCCAGCAGTGAAGCGGGGCGACCTGGACGGTACTATGGCTACACCTTC CASSEAGRPGRYYGYTF
TRBJ2-4 - TRBD1 TRBV28 TGTGCCAGCTGGCAGGGGGCCAACAAAAACATTCAGTACTTC CASWQGANKNIQYF
TRBJ2-3 few TRBD2 TRBV29-1 TGCAGCGAAAAGCGGGGGGCCCCGGATACGCAGTATTTT CSEKRGAPDTQYF
TRBJ1-1 - - TRBV6-5 TGTGCCAGTACCTCGTGGGAGGACCGAGCTTTCTTT CASTSWEDRAFF
TRBJ2-1 few TRBD2 TRBV20-1 TGCAGTGCTCTTGGGAGGGGCATCTCTGGTGAGCAGTTCTTC CSALGRGISGEQFF
TRBJ2-1 few TRBD1 TRBV7-2 TGTGCCAGCAACAACCGGGACAGGGGAAGCAATGAGCAGTTCTTC CASNNRDRGSNEQFF